Each of the 18 T cell receptor beta chains below was sequenced from the same sample in a study of OX40 agonist ivuxolimab in advanced cancers. Produced via immunoSEQ multiplex PCR; TCRdb's table is partial and in-frame only. The sample gives roughly 68,000 clones, 80% to 95% of which show up once; roughly 1% is in the top ten. The sample here was CD4+ or CD8+ T cells sorted from blood, taken in a trial of the OX40 agonist ivuxolimab. Every receptor here comes from an adult with an advanced solid tumor such as melanoma, head and neck, liver or kidney cancer.

The chain links TRBV19 to TRBJ1-1; no firm D call. The CDR3 totals 14 residues. Trimming removed 7 bases at V and 0 bases at J, with 12 bases between. Germline assignment: CDR1 LNHDA and CDR2 SQIVND (reference sequence). The CDR3 DNA sequence: TGTGCCAGTAAACCCATTACCTTGAACACTGAAGCTTTCTTT. As protein: CASKPITLNTEAFF.

The chain joins TRBV10-3 to TRBJ2-3; 8 bases fit TRBD2. V trimming: 2 bases; J trimming: 6 bases; junction bases outside the gene matches: 1. Germline assignment: CDR1 ENHRY and CDR2 SYGVKD. The CDR3 sequence is 13 residues long. The CDR3 DNA sequence: TGTGCCATCAGTGAGCGCGGGGGGGATACGCAGTATTTT. Protein product: CAISERGGDTQYF.

The chain is built from TRBV18 and TRBJ2-7; D is undetermined. The germline gives CDR1 KGHSH, CDR2 LQKENI. V dropped 2 bases and J dropped 0 bases, with 11 bases sitting between them. The CDR3 loop spans 15 amino acids. In DNA form, the CDR3 reads TGTGCCAGCTCACCATTTTTCTCGGGCTCCTACGAGCAGTACTTC. This codes for CASSPFFSGSYEQYF.

The chain uses TRBV7-3 and TRBJ2-1, with 9 bases matching TRBD1. The CDR3 is made up of 15 amino acids. Per the germline V gene, CDR1 is SGHTA and CDR2 is FQGTGA. V was clipped by 4 bases and J by 7 bases; unmatched bases: 8. CDR3 sequence reads: CASSSTGGLGNEQFF. The CDR3 nucleotides read TGTGCCAGCAGCTCGACAGGGGGGCTAGGGAATGAGCAGTTCTTC.

This chain links TRBV6-1 with TRBJ1-5; a weak D match, TRBD1 (5 bases). CDR1 and CDR2 (germline): MNHNS, SASEGT. V was shortened by 7 bases and J by 5 bases, with 15 bases between the two germline ends. The CDR3 is made up of 14 amino acids. CDR3 sequence (DNA): TGTGCCAGCACCAGGAAGCGGGACCATCAGCCCCAGCATTTT. Amino acid sequence: CASTRKRDHQPQHF.

The chain joins TRBV10-1 to TRBJ1-2; 9 nucleotides align to TRBD1. The V and J ends lost 5 bases and 4 bases, in that order; junction bases with no gene match: 2. CDR1 is WNHNN, CDR2 SYGVQD, per germline (reference sequence). There are 13 residues in the CDR3. The CDR3 loop is CASSQTGGYGYTF. CDR3 DNA sequence: TGCGCCAGCAGTCAGACAGGGGGCTATGGCTACACCTTC.

The gene calls are TRBV7-8 and TRBJ2-7; D is perhaps TRBD2 (7 bases). V was trimmed by 1 base and J by 3 bases, leaving 16 bases between them. CDR1 and CDR2 (germline): SGHVS, FQNEAQ. This CDR3 comprises 16 residues. DNA for the CDR3: TGTGCCAGCAGCTTAGAAGGGGGGGAGCCCTTCTACGAGCAGTACTTC. Translated, it gives CASSLEGGEPFYEQYF.

The rearrangement joins TRBV27 to TRBJ1-6; TRBD1 matches 7 bases. The V segment lost 3 bases and the J segment 8 bases; nucleotides outside the gene matches: 1. The germline CDR1 and CDR2 sequences are MNHEY and SMNVEV (reference sequence). The CDR3 is made up of 13 amino acids. Here the CDR3 DNA reads TGTGCCAGCAGTTTTACAGGGGATTCACCCCTCCACTTT. It translates to CASSFTGDSPLHF.

The V gene is TRBV11-2, the J gene TRBJ2-5, with D tentatively TRBD2 (7 bases). The last part of the DNA fits TRBJ2-7 better; the J call may be wrong. Germline V CDR1 and CDR2: SGHAT, FQNNGV. This CDR3 is 15 amino acids long. CDR3 in DNA: TGTGCCAGCAGCATCGGGGGGCCGGGCTCCTACGAGCAGTACTTC. Translating it yields CASSIGGPGSYEQYF.

The V and J genes are TRBV6-1 and TRBJ1-4; 7 bases align to TRBD1. Germline V lookup: CDR1 MNHNS, CDR2 SASEGT. CDR3 length: 14 amino acids. The V and J ends lost 10 bases and 8 bases, in that order; junction bases with no gene match: 13. The CDR3 is CATSGTVVGEKLFF. The DNA for the CDR3 is TGTGCCACCTCCGGGACAGTCGTAGGGGAAAAACTGTTTTTT.

This clone came up a few times. The DNA for the CDR3 is TGCGCCAGCAGCGAAGGATCTAATGAAAAACTGTTTTTT. It specifies CASSEGSNEKLFF. The chain combines TRBV5-1 with TRBJ1-4; D remains ambiguous. There are 13 residues in the CDR3. Trimming stripped 4 bases from V and 3 bases from J, with 7 bases between. CDR1 SGHRS and CDR2 YFSETQ come from the germline V gene.

This chain connects TRBV30 to TRBJ2-7; TRBD1 aligns across 10 bases. Per the germline V gene, CDR1 is GTSNPN and CDR2 is SVGIG (reference sequence). The CDR3 is 15 amino acids. The ends lost 3 bases at V and 1 base at J; junction bases unmatched: 6. CDR3: CAWRRTGGGSYEQYF. The CDR3 nucleotides are TGTGCCTGGAGGAGGACAGGGGGAGGATCCTACGAGCAGTACTTC.

In its sample, this clone was seen a few times. This specimen includes other DNA sequences encoding the same CDR3. The V and J genes are TRBV13 and TRBJ1-1, with a weak D call TRBD1 (5 bases). Germline V gives CDR1 PRHDT, CDR2 FYEKMQ (reference sequence). This CDR3 is 11 amino acids long. The V and J ends lost 5 bases and 6 bases respectively, with 7 bases between them. CDR3 residues: CASSRGPEAFF. The CDR3 bases are TGTGCCAGCAGCCGGGGCCCTGAAGCTTTCTTT.

The V gene is TRBV27, the J gene TRBJ2-7, with TRBD1 matching 10 bases. Trimming removed 6 bases from V and 2 bases from J; junction bases left unmatched: 13. The CDR3 is 17 residues long. CDR1 MNHEY and CDR2 SMNVEV come from the germline V gene (reference sequence). CDR3 nucleotides: TGTGCCAGCAGCCACGACAGGGGGCCAAGGGAGACCTACGAGCAGTACTTC. Protein: CASSHDRGPRETYEQYF.

A single count supports this clone. This chain connects TRBV18 to TRBJ1-1; D is unclear. The V gene's germline CDR1 is KGHSH and CDR2 LQKENI. The CDR3 spans 16 residues. The ends were cut back, 2 bases at V and 1 base at J, with 14 bases in the middle. CDR3 region: CASSPRSNVGNTEAFF. The CDR3 DNA follows: TGTGCCAGCTCACCAAGGTCAAACGTGGGGAACACTGAAGCTTTCTTT.

The chain uses TRBV7-6 and TRBJ2-1; TRBD1 is a possible D gene (6 bases). This CDR3 region has 18 residues. Trimming took 2 bases from V and 1 from J, leaving 18 bases between them. Germline lookup yields CDR1 SGHVS and CDR2 FNYEAQ. The CDR3 loop is CASSLTIQGAGSYNEQFF. For the CDR3, the DNA is TGTGCCAGCAGCTTAACAATACAGGGTGCAGGTTCCTACAATGAGCAGTTCTTC.

The chain combines TRBV28 with TRBJ2-1, with 7 bases identical to TRBD2. Germline CDR1 MDHEN, CDR2 SYDVKM. V lost 4 bases and J lost 3; bases outside the gene matches: 9. This CDR3 contains 16 residues. The DNA of the CDR3 is TGTGCCAGCAGTTGGACGTCGCGGGGGAACTACAATGAGCAGTTCTTC. Its protein product is CASSWTSRGNYNEQFF.

The chain recombines TRBV15 with TRBJ1-5, with TRBD1 identical over 9 bases. The junction had 2 bases not matched to a gene; V was cut back by 5 bases and J by 3 bases. CDR1 and CDR2 from the germline V gene are LNHNV and YYDKDF (reference sequence). This CDR3 has 14 residues. CDR3 loop: CATSGTGYNQPQHF. Here the CDR3 DNA reads TGTGCCACCAGCGGGACAGGGTACAATCAGCCCCAGCATTTT.